The source of this T cell receptor (beta chain) is a study of cytomegalovirus exposure and HLA in healthy donors. Findings of the study overall: CMV antigen specificity of a few CMV-associated chains was confirmed in vitro. Exclusion applied to some V segments, including TRBV6-2 and TRBV6-3, as they were indistinguishable.

This clone is a singleton in its sample. Its target is not known. PCR primers comprised 60 Vbeta and 13 Jbeta primers. Libraries were prepared by immunoSEQ multiplex PCR; TCRdb keeps only in-frame clonotypes and omits some of them. The data contain 110,000 or so clones, about 80% of them singletons. This CDR3 comprises 16 residues. Germline V gene sequence: CDR1 SGHTA, CDR2 FQGNSA. V was clipped by 1 base and J by 0 bases, with 10 bases between them. The rearrangement links TRBV7-2 to TRBJ1-3, with D tentatively TRBD1 (5 bases). The receptor was derived from a human donor in good health. What was sequenced was PBMCs. Here the CDR3 DNA reads TGTGCCAGCAGCTTAGACAGGCCACGCTCTGGAAACACCATATATTTT. As protein: CASSLDRPRSGNTIYF.